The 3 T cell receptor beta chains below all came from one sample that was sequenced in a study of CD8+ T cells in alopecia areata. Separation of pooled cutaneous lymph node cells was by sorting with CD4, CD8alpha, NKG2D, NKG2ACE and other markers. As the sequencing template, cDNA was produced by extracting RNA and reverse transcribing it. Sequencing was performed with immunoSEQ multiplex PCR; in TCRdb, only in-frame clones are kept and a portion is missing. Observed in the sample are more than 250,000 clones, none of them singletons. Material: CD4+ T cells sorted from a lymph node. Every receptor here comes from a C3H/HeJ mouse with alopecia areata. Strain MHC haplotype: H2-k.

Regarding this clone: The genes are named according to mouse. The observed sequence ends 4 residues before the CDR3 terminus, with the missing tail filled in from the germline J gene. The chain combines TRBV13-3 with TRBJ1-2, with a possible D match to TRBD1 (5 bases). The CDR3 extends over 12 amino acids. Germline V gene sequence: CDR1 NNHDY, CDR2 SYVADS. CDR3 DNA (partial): TGTGCCAGCAGTGAGAGGAGGGGC. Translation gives CASSERRG. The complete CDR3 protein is CASSERRGDYTF.

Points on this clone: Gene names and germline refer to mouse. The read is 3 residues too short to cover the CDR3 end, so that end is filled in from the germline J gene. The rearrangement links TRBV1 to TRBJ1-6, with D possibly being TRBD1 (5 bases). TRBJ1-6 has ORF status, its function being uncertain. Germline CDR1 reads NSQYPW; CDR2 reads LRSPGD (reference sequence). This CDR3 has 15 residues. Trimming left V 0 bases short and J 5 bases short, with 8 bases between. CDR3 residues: CTCSADSGNNSPLYF. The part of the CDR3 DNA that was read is TGCACCTGCAGTGCAGATTCAGGGAATAATTCGCCC.

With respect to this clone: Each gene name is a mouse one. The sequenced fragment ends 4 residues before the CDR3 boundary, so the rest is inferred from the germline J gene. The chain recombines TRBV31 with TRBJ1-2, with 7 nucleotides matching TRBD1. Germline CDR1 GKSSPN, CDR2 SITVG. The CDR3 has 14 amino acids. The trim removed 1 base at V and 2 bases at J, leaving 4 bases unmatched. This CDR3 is CAWSPGTDNSDYTF. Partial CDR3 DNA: TGTGCCTGGAGTCCCGGGACAGATAACTCC.